This is a list of T cell receptor beta chains from one sample in a study of blood T cell repertoires in COVID-19. Generated by immunoSEQ multiplex PCR, the TCRdb table keeps only in-frame clones and is missing some. The repertoire holds 150,000 to 200,000 clones, with about nine tenths as singletons. Sequenced: peripheral blood. The receptors shown here come from a man aged 25-45 years with COVID-19, enrolled during active disease. Both conserved end residues are part of each CDR3. A D gene is named only where the DNA matches it firmly. Rows give clone size only sometimes, using once, few, many, or a class for an expanded clone.

D gene	V gene	J gene	clone size	CDR3 protein	CDR3 DNA
.	TRBV25-1	TRBJ1-1	once	CASSEGGVVDEAFF	TGTGCCAGCAGTGAAGGAGGGGTAGTGGATGAAGCTTTCTTT
.	TRBV2	TRBJ2-5	.	CASSEGGRRETQYF	TGTGCCAGCAGTGAGGGGGGTAGGAGAGAGACCCAGTACTTC
TRBD1	TRBV5-5	TRBJ2-1	.	CASSSNQVTGANYNEQFF	TGTGCCAGCAGCTCTAATCAAGTGACAGGGGCGAACTACAATGAGCAGTTCTTC
.	TRBV7-2	TRBJ2-6	.	CASSNYGRGLLGANVLTF	TGTGCCAGCAGTAATTACGGGCGGGGTCTTCTGGGGGCCAACGTCCTGACTTTC
TRBD1	TRBV6-4	TRBJ1-2	.	CASKSVGTGSYGYTF	TGTGCCAGCAAGTCTGTTGGGACAGGGTCCTATGGCTACACCTTC
TRBD2	TRBV7-2	TRBJ2-7	.	CASSLVFSGLEQYF	TGTGCCAGCAGCTTAGTTTTTAGCGGGCTCGAGCAGTACTTC
TRBD2	TRBV5-1	TRBJ2-5	.	CASSPPTSGGPEYF	TGCGCCAGCAGCCCACCGACTAGCGGGGGCCCCGAGTACTTC
TRBD2	TRBV24-1	TRBJ2-2	.	CATSDPPAGRNTGELFF	TGTGCCACCAGTGACCCTCCAGCGGGGAGAAACACCGGGGAGCTGTTTTTT
.	TRBV5-6	TRBJ1-4	.	CASSLGQVGEKLFF	TGTGCCAGCAGCTTGGGACAGGTAGGTGAAAAACTGTTTTTT
.	TRBV12-3/TRBV12-4	TRBJ2-7	.	CASRDRVGEQYF	TGTGCCAGCCGGGATCGTGTGGGCGAGCAGTACTTC
.	TRBV5-1	TRBJ2-6	.	CASSSGTYLSGANVLTF	TGCGCCAGCAGCTCCGGGACATACCTATCTGGGGCCAACGTCCTGACTTTC
.	TRBV7-9	TRBJ2-6	.	CASSLGGLFLSGANVLTF	TGTGCCAGCAGCTTAGGGGGGCTTTTCCTCTCTGGGGCCAACGTCCTGACTTTC
TRBD1	TRBV29-1	TRBJ1-5	.	CSVQGDGNQPQHF	TGCAGCGTCCAGGGGGATGGGAATCAGCCCCAGCATTTT
.	TRBV6-5	TRBJ1-2	.	CASSPGIREGYTF	TGTGCCAGCAGTCCCGGAATCCGGGAAGGCTACACCTTC